The T cell receptor (beta chain) under discussion was sequenced for a study of cytomegalovirus exposure and HLA in healthy donors. Turning to the study itself: It was reported in a later analysis that the 100 to 150 validation repertoires used the same platform as the 650 to 800 first-cohort repertoires. Overall study results and limits: As was reported, the classifier diagnosed cytomegalovirus status with high specificity and sensitivity. First-cohort TCR clusters tended to co-occur in the roughly 120 validation repertoires, a later analysis found. The study flagged some 170 TCR beta chains as cytomegalovirus-associated.

The CDR3 runs 15 residues. Germline CDR1 and CDR2: MNHEY and SMNVEV (reference sequence). V was cut by 0 bases and J by 1 base, with 6 bases left in between. Profiled with immunoSEQ multiplex PCR; TCRdb holds only in-frame clones, not every one. The profile shows around 150,000 clones, approximately 91% of them singletons. Concerning this clone: What it binds is unknown.

This chain links TRBV27 with TRBJ2-2, with D unclear. Material: PBMCs. The source of this sequence is a young man in good health and CMV-seronegative. CDR3 nucleotide sequence: TGTGCCAGCAGTTTATCCCCCGTGAACACCGGGGAGCTGTTTTTT. Translation gives CASSLSPVNTGELFF.